This is a list of T cell receptor beta chains from one sample in a study of CD8+CD57+ T cells in acquired aplastic anemia. Each CDR3 protein gets one entry after TCRdb re-called the reads with MiXCR. The sample consists of about 200,000 distinct CDR3 sequences, about a third of them appearing once. The sequenced sample consisted of sorted CD4+, CD8+, or CD8+CD57+ T cells (not recorded which) from PBMCs. These receptor sequences come from a human donor in good health, serving as a control. The CDR3 runs from the conserved cysteine through the conserved F or W. Fields, in order: clone size, J gene, V gene, D gene, CDR3 protein, CDR3 DNA. D genes are given only for firm matches. Expanded clones are given a class, and other clones once, few, many or no size at all.

size: many
J: TRBJ2-3
V: TRBV7-3
D: TRBD1
CDR3: CASSLMGQNTDTQYF
DNA: TGTGCCAGCAGCTTAATGGGACAGAACACAGATACGCAGTATTTT

size: many
J: TRBJ1-1
V: TRBV2
D: .
CDR3: CAVRNYITANTEAFF
DNA: TGTGCCGTCCGTAACTATATAACGGCGAACACTGAAGCTTTCTTT

size: few
J: TRBJ2-7
V: TRBV29-1
D: TRBD2
CDR3: CSVEGTSGGYEQYF
DNA: TGCAGCGTGGAAGGGACTAGCGGCGGCTACGAGCAGTACTTC

size: many
J: TRBJ1-2
V: TRBV5-1
D: .
CDR3: CASSPTGYEGYTF
DNA: TGCGCCAGCAGCCCCACAGGGTACGAGGGCTACACCTTC

size: .
J: TRBJ2-6
V: TRBV27
D: .
CDR3: CASRYSPGANVLTF
DNA: TGTGCCAGCAGATATAGCCCTGGGGCCAACGTCCTGACTTTC

size: .
J: TRBJ2-5
V: TRBV12-3/TRBV12-4
D: .
CDR3: CASRIGGSGETQYF
DNA: TGTGCCAGCAGGATAGGGGGTTCAGGGGAGACCCAGTACTTC

size: .
J: TRBJ2-2
V: TRBV29-1
D: .
CDR3: CSVDHSTGELFF
DNA: TGCAGCGTTGATCACTCCACCGGGGAGCTGTTTTTT

size: many
J: TRBJ1-2
V: TRBV15
D: .
CDR3: CATSRGAFYGYTF
DNA: TGTGCCACCAGCAGGGGGGCGTTCTATGGCTACACCTTC

size: many
J: TRBJ2-7
V: TRBV7-9
D: .
CDR3: CASSPPAHVYEQYF
DNA: TGTGCCAGCAGCCCCCCGGCACATGTCTACGAGCAGTACTTC

size: .
J: TRBJ2-2
V: TRBV4-2
D: .
CDR3: CASSHPPGTTPGELFF
DNA: TGTGCCAGCAGCCATCCGCCGGGCACAACCCCGGGGGAGCTGTTTTTT

size: .
J: TRBJ2-2
V: TRBV2
D: .
CDR3: CASSSTTGTGELFF
DNA: TGCGCCAGCAGCTCCACTACCGGTACCGGGGAGCTGTTTTTT

size: once
J: TRBJ1-1
V: TRBV2
D: .
CDR3: CASSLGRVTAEAFF
DNA: TGTGCCAGCAGTCTGGGCAGGGTCACAGCTGAAGCTTTCTTT

size: .
J: TRBJ2-7
V: TRBV18
D: TRBD1
CDR3: CASSPTGQGSPSHEQYF
DNA: TGTGCCAGCTCACCAACAGGACAGGGTTCGCCTTCCCACGAGCAGTACTTC

size: .
J: TRBJ2-5
V: TRBV7-2
D: TRBD2
CDR3: CAAGGNQETQYF
DNA: TGTGCCGCGGGGGGGAACCAAGAGACCCAGTACTTC

size: many
J: TRBJ2-7
V: TRBV2
D: .
CDR3: CASSEWLGGRSYEQYF
DNA: TGTGCCAGCAGTGAATGGTTAGGGGGGAGATCCTACGAGCAGTACTTC

size: .
J: TRBJ1-1
V: TRBV27
D: .
CDR3: CASSSDSLEAFF
DNA: TGTGCCAGCAGTTCCGACAGTCTTGAAGCTTTCTTT

size: many
J: TRBJ1-5
V: TRBV24-1
D: .
CDR3: CAPPWSNQPQHF
DNA: TGTGCCCCCCCCTGGAGCAATCAGCCCCAGCATTTT

size: few
J: TRBJ1-1
V: TRBV5-4
D: .
CDR3: CASSLMQVNTEAFF
DNA: TGTGCCAGCAGCTTAATGCAGGTGAACACTGAAGCTTTCTTT

size: .
J: TRBJ1-6
V: TRBV5-1
D: .
CDR3: CASRSDGAMGNSPLHF
DNA: TGCGCCAGCCGCAGCGACGGGGCGATGGGTAATTCACCCCTCCACTTT

size: .
J: TRBJ1-6
V: TRBV6-5
D: .
CDR3: CASSYGPEEAPLHF
DNA: TGTGCCAGCAGTTACGGCCCCGAGGAGGCACCCCTCCACTTT

size: many
J: TRBJ1-5
V: TRBV12-3/TRBV12-4
D: .
CDR3: CASSPSSRPQHF
DNA: TGTGCCAGCAGTCCATCCTCTAGGCCCCAGCATTTT

size: many
J: TRBJ2-7
V: TRBV6-1
D: TRBD1
CDR3: CASRGQGSYEQYF
DNA: TGTGCCAGCAGGGGACAGGGCTCCTACGAGCAGTACTTC

size: once
J: TRBJ1-1
V: TRBV7-9
D: .
CDR3: CASSLDAQTEAFF
DNA: TGTGCTAGCAGCTTAGACGCGCAGACTGAAGCTTTCTTT

size: .
J: TRBJ2-1
V: TRBV3-1
D: .
CDR3: CASSQVPSAAKNEQFF
DNA: TGTGCCAGCAGCCAAGTTCCTAGCGCGGCTAAAAATGAGCAGTTCTTC

size: many
J: TRBJ2-2
V: TRBV19
D: .
CDR3: CASSVAAGTGELFF
DNA: TGTGCCAGTAGTGTCGCCGCGGGGACCGGGGAGCTGTTTTTT

size: .
J: TRBJ2-5
V: TRBV2
D: TRBD2
CDR3: CASSRLAGGHLTQYF
DNA: TGTGCCAGCAGTCGACTAGCGGGGGGGCACTTAACCCAGTACTTC

size: .
J: TRBJ2-7
V: TRBV7-9
D: .
CDR3: CASSLDPGRAHEQYF
DNA: TGTGCCAGCAGCTTAGATCCCGGGAGAGCCCACGAGCAGTACTTC

size: many
J: TRBJ2-7
V: TRBV9
D: TRBD1
CDR3: CASSVGPGQGADEQYF
DNA: TGTGCCAGCAGCGTAGGCCCGGGACAGGGTGCGGACGAGCAGTACTTC

size: many
J: TRBJ2-5
V: TRBV2
D: TRBD2
CDR3: CASSALTSGGGETQYF
DNA: TGTGCCAGCAGTGCGTTGACTAGCGGGGGGGGGGAGACCCAGTACTTC

size: many
J: TRBJ1-1
V: TRBV24-1
D: TRBD1
CDR3: CARMETGGGTEAFF
DNA: TGTGCCAGGATGGAGACAGGGGGGGGGACTGAAGCTTTCTTT

size: many
J: TRBJ1-2
V: TRBV19
D: TRBD1
CDR3: CASSIDQGASYGYTF
DNA: TGTGCCAGTAGTATAGATCAGGGGGCGAGCTATGGCTACACCTTC

size: .
J: TRBJ2-3
V: TRBV6-1
D: .
CDR3: CASSEFAGLETDTQYF
DNA: TGTGCCAGCAGTGAATTCGCAGGGCTTGAAACAGATACGCAGTATTTT